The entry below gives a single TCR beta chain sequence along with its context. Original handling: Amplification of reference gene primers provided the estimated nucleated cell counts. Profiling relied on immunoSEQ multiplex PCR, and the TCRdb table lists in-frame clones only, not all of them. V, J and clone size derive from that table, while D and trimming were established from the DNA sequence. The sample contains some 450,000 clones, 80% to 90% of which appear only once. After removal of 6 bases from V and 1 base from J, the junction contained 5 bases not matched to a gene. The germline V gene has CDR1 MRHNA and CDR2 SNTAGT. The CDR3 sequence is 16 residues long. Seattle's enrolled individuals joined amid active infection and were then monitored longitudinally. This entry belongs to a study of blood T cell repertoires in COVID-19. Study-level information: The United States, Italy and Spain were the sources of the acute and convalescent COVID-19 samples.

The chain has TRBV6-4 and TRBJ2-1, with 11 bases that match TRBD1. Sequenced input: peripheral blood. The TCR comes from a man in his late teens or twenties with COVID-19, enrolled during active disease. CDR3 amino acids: CASSGQGASSYNEQFF. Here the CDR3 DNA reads TGTGCCAGCAGCGGACAGGGGGCATCGTCCTACAATGAGCAGTTCTTC.